The 9 T cell receptor beta chains reported below all come from one sample, sequenced in a study of T cells in Graves' hyperthyroidism and ophthalmopathy. Authors of the study amplified TCR beta CDR3 regions from RNA transcripts. HTBI primers drove first-round RT-PCR of the TCR CDR3. TCRdb independently ran MiXCR on the multiplex PCR reads; one entry per CDR3 protein. There are around 600,000 distinct CDR3 sequences in the sample; 16% occur only once, and less than 3.5% lies in the top ten. The sequencing sample was made of blood. These receptors all come from a woman in her 40s with Graves' ophthalmopathy.

At least ten counts were recorded for this clonotype. The V gene is TRBV6-1, the J gene TRBJ2-5; either TRBD1 or TRBD2 may supply D (5 bases each). Trimming removed 5 bases from V and 1 base from J, with 17 bases in between. The CDR3 extends over 16 amino acids. CDR1 is MNHNS, CDR2 SASEGT, per germline. CDR3 sequence: CASSTMPGPLQETQYF. As DNA, the CDR3 is TGTGCCAGCAGTACAATGCCGGGACCGCTCCAAGAGACCCAGTACTTC.

This clonotype appeared many times. The V gene is TRBV7-6, the J gene TRBJ2-5; TRBD2 matches 9 bases. The V and J ends lost 1 base and 10 bases, in that order; junction bases with no gene match: 10. CDR1 and CDR2 from the germline V gene are SGHVS and FNYEAQ. The CDR3 contains 15 residues. The CDR3 is CASSLGSGGKSFQYF. Here the CDR3 DNA reads TGTGCCAGCAGCTTAGGTAGCGGGGGAAAATCTTTCCAGTACTTC.

The sample holds a few counts of this clonotype. The chain combines TRBV18 with TRBJ2-1; D might be TRBD2 (6 bases). Germline V lookup: CDR1 KGHSH, CDR2 LQKENI. The germline V and J ends were trimmed by 0 bases and 5 bases, with 17 bases remaining between them. The CDR3 has 17 amino acids. In DNA form, the CDR3 reads TGTGCCAGCTCACCACCGGGAGGACCCCGTACCCACAATGAGCAGTTCTTC. Its translation is CASSPPGGPRTHNEQFF.

The V and J genes are TRBV4-1 and TRBJ1-3; no firm D call. The CDR3 runs to 15 residues. V dropped 1 base and J dropped 0 bases, with 7 bases sitting between them. Per the germline V gene, CDR1 is MGHRA and CDR2 is YSYEKL. CDR3 coding DNA: TGCGCCAGCAGCCAAGTCGGAGTCTCTGGAAACACCATATATTTT. This translates into CASSQVGVSGNTIYF.

V usage is TRBV3-1 and J usage is TRBJ2-3, with 10 bases that match TRBD2. Germline loops: CDR1 LGHDT, CDR2 YNNKEL (reference sequence). This CDR3 has 17 residues. Trimming took 5 bases from V and 6 from J; bases not matched to a gene: 14. As DNA, the CDR3 is TGTGCCAGCAGCGCACCCCTCCTAGCGGGGGCCGGGGATACGCAGTATTTT. It encodes CASSAPLLAGAGDTQYF.

A remark on this clonotype: A read error is possible here, since a much larger clone lies one base away. This sequence joins TRBV28 and TRBJ2-3; D is unclear. Germline CDR1 MDHEN, CDR2 SYDVKM. The V and J ends lost 8 bases and 4 bases respectively, with 13 bases between them. The CDR3 is made up of 13 amino acids. CDR3 sequence: CASGIGIADTQYF. The CDR3 nucleotides read TGTGCCAGCGGGATCGGTATTGCAGATACGCAGTATTTT.

This clonotype was counted at least ten times. The chain carries TRBV3-1 and TRBJ2-4; 7 nucleotides align to TRBD2. Germline loops: CDR1 LGHDT, CDR2 YNNKEL (reference sequence). The ends lost 4 bases at V and 8 bases at J; junction bases unmatched: 11. This CDR3 is built from 15 residues. This chain's CDR3 is CASSLQHGAGDIQYF. The CDR3 bases are TGTGCCAGCAGCCTACAGCACGGGGCGGGGGACATTCAGTACTTC.

At least ten counts were recorded for this clonotype. The gene calls are TRBV28 and TRBJ2-7, with D tentatively TRBD2 (5 bases). Germline-derived CDR1 and CDR2 are MDHEN and SYDVKM. CDR3 size: 14 residues. V was trimmed by 7 bases and J by 0 bases, leaving 13 bases between them. CDR3 DNA: TGTGCCAGCATGAGGGCAAGCGGCTCCTACGAGCAGTACTTC. This codes for CASMRASGSYEQYF.

Many counts were recorded for this clonotype. The rearrangement uses TRBV28 and TRBJ1-1; the D is unclear. The germline V and J ends were trimmed by 1 base and 5 bases, with 11 bases remaining between them. The CDR3 is 14 amino acids. Germline loops: CDR1 MDHEN, CDR2 SYDVKM. CDR3 protein: CASSLFRSGTEAFF. The DNA for the CDR3 is TGTGCCAGCAGTTTATTTCGGTCAGGAACTGAAGCTTTCTTT.